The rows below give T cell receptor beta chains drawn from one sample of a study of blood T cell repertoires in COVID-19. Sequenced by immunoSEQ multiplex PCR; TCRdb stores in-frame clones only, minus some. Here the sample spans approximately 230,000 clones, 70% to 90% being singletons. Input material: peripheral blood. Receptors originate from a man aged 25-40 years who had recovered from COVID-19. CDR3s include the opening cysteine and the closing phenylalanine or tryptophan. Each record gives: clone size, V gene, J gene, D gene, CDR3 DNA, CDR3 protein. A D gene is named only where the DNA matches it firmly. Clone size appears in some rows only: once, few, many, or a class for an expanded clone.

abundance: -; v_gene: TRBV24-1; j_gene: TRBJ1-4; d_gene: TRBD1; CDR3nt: TGTGCCACCAGTGACACGGGACAGGGCGCTAATGAAAAACTGTTTTTT; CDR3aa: CATSDTGQGANEKLFF
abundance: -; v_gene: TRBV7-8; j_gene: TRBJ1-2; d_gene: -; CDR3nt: TGTGCCAGCAGCTCTGATTTGGGGGGGTATGGCTACACCTTC; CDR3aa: CASSSDLGGYGYTF
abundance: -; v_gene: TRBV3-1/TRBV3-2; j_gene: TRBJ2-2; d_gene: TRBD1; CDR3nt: TGTGCCAGCAGCACCCGGACAGGGGGCAGAAGAACCGGGGAGCTGTTTTTT; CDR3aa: CASSTRTGGRRTGELFF
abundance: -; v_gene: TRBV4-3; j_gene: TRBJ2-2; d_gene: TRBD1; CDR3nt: TGCGCCAGCAGCCAAGCGGGCGGGACAGGGCGGACCGGGGAGCTGTTTTTT; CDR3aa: CASSQAGGTGRTGELFF
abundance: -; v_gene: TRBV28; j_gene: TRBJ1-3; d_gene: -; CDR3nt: TGTGCCAGCAGCCAACAGGGCCTCTCTGGAAACACCATATATTTT; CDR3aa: CASSQQGLSGNTIYF
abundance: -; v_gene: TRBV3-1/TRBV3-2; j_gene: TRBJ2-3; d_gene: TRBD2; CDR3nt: TGTGCCAGCAGCCCAATACTAGCGGGGGCCACAGATACGCAGTATTTT; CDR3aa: CASSPILAGATDTQYF
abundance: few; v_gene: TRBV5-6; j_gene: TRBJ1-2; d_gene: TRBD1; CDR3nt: TGTGCCAGCAGCCGGGACAGCTATGGCTACACCTTC; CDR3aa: CASSRDSYGYTF
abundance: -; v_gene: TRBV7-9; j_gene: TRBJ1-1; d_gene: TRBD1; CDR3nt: TGTGCCAGCAGCTCCGGGACAGGGCCGAACACTGAAGCTTTCTTT; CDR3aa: CASSSGTGPNTEAFF
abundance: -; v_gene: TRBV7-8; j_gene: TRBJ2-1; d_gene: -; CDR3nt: TGTGCCAGCAGCTTAATAAGTAGCCGTCCGCTTCTGGACAATGAGCAGTTCTTC; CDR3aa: CASSLISSRPLLDNEQFF
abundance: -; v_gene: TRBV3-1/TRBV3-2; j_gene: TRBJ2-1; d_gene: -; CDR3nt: TGTGCCAGCAGCCATGACAGGGAGGCAACTCTGCTCTTC; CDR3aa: CASSHDREATLLF
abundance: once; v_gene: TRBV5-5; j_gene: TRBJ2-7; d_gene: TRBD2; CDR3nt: TGTGCCAGCAGCTTTGGCGGGGGGATATCCTACGAGCAGTACTTC; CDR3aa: CASSFGGGISYEQYF
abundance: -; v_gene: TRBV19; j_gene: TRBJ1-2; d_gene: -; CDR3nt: TGTGCCAGTAGTACCACAGGTGCAGGGGGCTACACCTTC; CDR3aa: CASSTTGAGGYTF
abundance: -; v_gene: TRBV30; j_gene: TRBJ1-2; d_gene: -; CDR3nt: TGTGCCTGGAATGAAGGACAGTCCTATGGCTACACCTTC; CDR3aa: CAWNEGQSYGYTF
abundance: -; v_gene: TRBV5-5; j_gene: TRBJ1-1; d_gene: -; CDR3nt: TGTGCCAGCAGCTTGCTGGATTCAGGCTTGAACACTGAAGCTTTCTTT; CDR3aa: CASSLLDSGLNTEAFF
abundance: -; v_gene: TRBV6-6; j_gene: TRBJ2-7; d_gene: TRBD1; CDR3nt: TGTGCCAGCAGTAACCTACAGGGGCCCGAGCAGTACTTC; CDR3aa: CASSNLQGPEQYF
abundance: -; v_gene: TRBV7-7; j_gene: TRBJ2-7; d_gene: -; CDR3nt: TGTGCCAGCGCGACAGGGCTCGGGGGCGAGCAGTACTTC; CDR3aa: CASATGLGGEQYF
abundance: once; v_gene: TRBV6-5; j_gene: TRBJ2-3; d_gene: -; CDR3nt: TGTGCCGCCAAGGTCGGGAGTGGGTTTGCGCAGTATTTT; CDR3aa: CAAKVGSGFAQYF